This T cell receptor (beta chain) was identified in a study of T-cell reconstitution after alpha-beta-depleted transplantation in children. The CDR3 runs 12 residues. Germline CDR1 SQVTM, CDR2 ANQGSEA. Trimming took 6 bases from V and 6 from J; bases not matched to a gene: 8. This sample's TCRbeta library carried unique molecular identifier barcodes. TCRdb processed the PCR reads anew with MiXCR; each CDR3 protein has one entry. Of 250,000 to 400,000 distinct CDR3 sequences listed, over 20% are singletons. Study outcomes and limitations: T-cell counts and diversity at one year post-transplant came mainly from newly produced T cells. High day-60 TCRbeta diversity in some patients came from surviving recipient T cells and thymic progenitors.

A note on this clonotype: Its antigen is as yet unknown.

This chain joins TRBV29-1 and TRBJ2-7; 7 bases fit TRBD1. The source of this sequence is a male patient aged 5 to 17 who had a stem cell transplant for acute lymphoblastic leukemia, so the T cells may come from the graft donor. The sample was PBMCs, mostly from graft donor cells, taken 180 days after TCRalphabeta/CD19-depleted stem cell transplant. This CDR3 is CSVSSDRAEQYF. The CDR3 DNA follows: TGCAGCGTCTCCTCTGACAGGGCCGAGCAGTACTTC.